These 5 T cell receptor beta chains were all obtained from the same sample, sequenced in a study of OX40 agonist ivuxolimab in advanced cancers. Library preparation used the immunoSEQ multiplex PCR assay. Here the immuneACCESS table is served through TCRdb, limited to in-frame sequences with V and J called. Missing clones are a known gap in these copies; in checked studies unresolved V genes cover under half, and the rest lacks a known reason. This sample lists fewer than 65,000 clones; approximately 94% were detected once. Jointly, the top ten make up roughly 18% of the sample. This sample comprised CD4+ or CD8+ T cells sorted from blood, obtained in a trial of the OX40 agonist ivuxolimab. These receptors all come from an adult with an advanced solid tumor such as melanoma, head and neck, liver or kidney cancer.

This clone was counted a single time. This rearrangement joins TRBV29-1 to TRBJ2-1, with a tentative D call TRBD1 (6 bases). Trimming took 7 bases from V and 8 from J, leaving 6 bases between them. The CDR3 runs 9 residues. CDR1 is SQVTM, CDR2 ANQGSEA, per germline. CDR3 amino acids: CSEGDEQFF. CDR3 coding DNA: TGCAGCGAGGGGGATGAGCAGTTCTTC.

The rearrangement links TRBV27 to TRBJ1-2, with TRBD1 matching 8 bases. The J segment lost 8 bases and the V segment lost 4 bases, leaving 15 bases of the junction unmatched. Germline V CDR1 and CDR2: MNHEY, SMNVEV (reference sequence). This CDR3 region has 16 residues. The CDR3 DNA sequence: TGTGCCAGCAGTTCCTACAGACAGGGGCTAACTAAAGGCTACACCTTC. As protein: CASSSYRQGLTKGYTF.

The chain couples TRBV7-9 to TRBJ2-7; 7 bases match TRBD2. The CDR3 totals 13 residues. The J segment lost 2 bases and the V segment lost 8 bases, leaving 6 bases of the junction unmatched. Germline V gene lookup returns CDR1 SEHNR and CDR2 FQNEAQ (reference sequence). The CDR3 DNA reads TGTGCCAGCGCCGCTAGCGGCACCTACGAGCAGTACTTC. This gives the protein CASAASGTYEQYF. The variable domain in full, completed from reference TRBV7-9 and TRBJ2-7, reads DTGVSQNPRHKITKRGQNVTFRCDPISEHNRLYWYRQTLGQGPEFLTYFQNEAQLEKSRLLSDRFSAERPKGSFSTLEIQRTEQGDSAMYLCASAASGTYEQYFGPGTRLTVT.

The chain joins TRBV7-2 to TRBJ2-3; possibly TRBD1 for D (6 bases). The CDR3 contains 17 residues. Germline V gives CDR1 SGHTA, CDR2 FQGNSA. Trimming stripped 5 bases from V and 1 base from J, with 19 bases between. The CDR3 region has the DNA TGTGCCAGCAGCCCCTGGGGGCTTGCGGGCCGCACAGATACGCAGTATTTT. Protein product: CASSPWGLAGRTDTQYF.

This chain links TRBV7-9 with TRBJ2-1; D gene unclear. There are 17 residues in the CDR3. The V and J ends lost 6 bases and 0 bases respectively, with 18 bases between them. Germline V gene data show CDR1 as SEHNR and CDR2 as FQNEAQ (reference sequence). CDR3 nucleotide sequence: TGTGCCAGCAGTTCTATGACAACGGTCGCCTCCTACAATGAGCAGTTCTTC. Translated: CASSSMTTVASYNEQFF.